Reported below is one T cell receptor (beta chain). CDR3 size: 17 residues. Germline CDR1 LGHNA, CDR2 YNFKEQ. With 0 bases clipped from V and 3 bases from J, the junction kept 9 bases outside the gene matches. These data originate in a study of blood T cell repertoires in COVID-19. Turning to the study itself: The United States, Italy and Spain supplied acute and convalescent COVID-19 samples. From T cells, B-cell-depleted T cells, or PBMCs came the material, which was cDNA or gDNA.

Per the authors' pipeline: Amplification of reference gene primers provided the estimated nucleated cell counts. Measured with immunoSEQ multiplex PCR; TCRdb has only the in-frame clones, and not every one. The V and J calls and the clone size are those of that table, but D and trimming were determined from the DNA. The table shows tens of thousands of clones, with around 85% occurring only once. The rearrangement uses TRBV4-2 and TRBJ2-5; 8 bases align to TRBD2. The sequenced material came from peripheral blood. This receptor was obtained from a human donor in a cohort sampled during active COVID-19. CDR3 nucleotide sequence: TGTGCCAGCAGCCAAGATAGGTTTACTAGCGGTGAAGAGACCCAGTACTTC. This encodes CASSQDRFTSGEETQYF.